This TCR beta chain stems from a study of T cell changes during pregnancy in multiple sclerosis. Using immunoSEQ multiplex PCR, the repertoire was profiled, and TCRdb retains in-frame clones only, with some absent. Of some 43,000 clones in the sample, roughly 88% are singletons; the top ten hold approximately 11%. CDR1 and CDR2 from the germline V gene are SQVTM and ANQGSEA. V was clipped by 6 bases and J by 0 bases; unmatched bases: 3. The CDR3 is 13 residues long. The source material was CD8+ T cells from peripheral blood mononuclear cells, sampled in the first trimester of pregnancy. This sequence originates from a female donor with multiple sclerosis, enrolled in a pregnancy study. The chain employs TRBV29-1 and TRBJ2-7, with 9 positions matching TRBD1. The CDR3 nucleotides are TGCAGCGTCCCGGGACAGGGCTCCTACGAGCAGTACTTC. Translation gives CSVPGQGSYEQYF.